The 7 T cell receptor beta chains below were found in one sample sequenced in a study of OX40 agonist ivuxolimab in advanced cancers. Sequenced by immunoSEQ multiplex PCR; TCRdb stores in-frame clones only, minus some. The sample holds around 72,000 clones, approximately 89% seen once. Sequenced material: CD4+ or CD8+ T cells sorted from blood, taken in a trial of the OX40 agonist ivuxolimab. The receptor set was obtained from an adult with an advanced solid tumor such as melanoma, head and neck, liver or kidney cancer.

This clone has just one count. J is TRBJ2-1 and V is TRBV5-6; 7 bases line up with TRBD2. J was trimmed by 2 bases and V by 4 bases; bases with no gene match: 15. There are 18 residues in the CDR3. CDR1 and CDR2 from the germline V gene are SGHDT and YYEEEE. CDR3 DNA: TGTGCCAGCAGCCCCAGTAAGGGCGGGAGAGGGGCCTACAATGAGCAGTTCTTC. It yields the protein CASSPSKGGRGAYNEQFF.

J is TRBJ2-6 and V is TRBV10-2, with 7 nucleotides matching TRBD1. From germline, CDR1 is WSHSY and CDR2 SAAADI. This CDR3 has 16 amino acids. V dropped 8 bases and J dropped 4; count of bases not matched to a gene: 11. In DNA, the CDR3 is TGCGCCAGCTCCCGACAGGGCGATATGGGGGCCAACGTCCTGACTTTC. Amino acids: CASSRQGDMGANVLTF.

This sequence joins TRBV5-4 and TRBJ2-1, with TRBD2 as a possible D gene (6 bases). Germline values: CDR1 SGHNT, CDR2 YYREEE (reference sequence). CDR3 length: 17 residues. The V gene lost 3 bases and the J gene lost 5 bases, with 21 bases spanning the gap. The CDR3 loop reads CASSWGSGSRPDNEQFF. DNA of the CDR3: TGTGCCAGCAGCTGGGGGTCCGGGAGTCGACCGGACAATGAGCAGTTCTTC.

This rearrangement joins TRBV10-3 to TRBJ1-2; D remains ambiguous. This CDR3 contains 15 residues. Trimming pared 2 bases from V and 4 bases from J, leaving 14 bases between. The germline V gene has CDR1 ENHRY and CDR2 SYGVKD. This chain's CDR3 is CAISETLSGPYGYTF. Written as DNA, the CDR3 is TGTGCCATCAGTGAGACCCTTTCAGGCCCCTATGGCTACACCTTC.

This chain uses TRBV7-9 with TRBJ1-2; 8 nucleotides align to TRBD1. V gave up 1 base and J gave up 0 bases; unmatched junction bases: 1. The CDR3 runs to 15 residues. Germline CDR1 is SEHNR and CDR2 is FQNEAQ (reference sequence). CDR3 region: CASSLGRGPNYGYTF. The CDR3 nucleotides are TGTGCCAGCAGCTTAGGCAGGGGGCCTAACTATGGCTACACCTTC.

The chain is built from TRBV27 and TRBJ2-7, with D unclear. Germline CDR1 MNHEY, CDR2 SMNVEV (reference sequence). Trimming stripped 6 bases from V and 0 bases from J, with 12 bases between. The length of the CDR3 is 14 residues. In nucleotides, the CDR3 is TGTGCCAGCAGCCAAGGGTGGAGCTCCTACGAGCAGTACTTC. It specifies CASSQGWSSYEQYF.

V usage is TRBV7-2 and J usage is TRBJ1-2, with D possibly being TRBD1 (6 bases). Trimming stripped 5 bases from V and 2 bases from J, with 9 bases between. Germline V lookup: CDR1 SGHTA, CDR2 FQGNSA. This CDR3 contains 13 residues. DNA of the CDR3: TGTGCCAGCAGCCGACAGGAAAACTATGGCTACACCTTC. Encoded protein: CASSRQENYGYTF.